The source of this T cell receptor (beta chain) is a study of cytotoxic CD8 clonotypes in ibrutinib-treated CLL. In the study overall: IGHV unmutated 17; relapsed/refractory 11; treatment-naive over 14.

Sequencing was performed with immunoSEQ multiplex PCR; in TCRdb, only in-frame clones are kept and a portion is missing. The sample includes tens of thousands of clones, about three fifths of them seen just once. This clone has a handful of counts. This CDR3 has 15 amino acids. Trimming at V came to 2 bases and at J to 3 bases, leaving 4 bases not matched to a gene. Germline V gives CDR1 SGHRS, CDR2 YFSETQ. V gene TRBV5-1 combines with J gene TRBJ1-5; 8 bases fit TRBD1. This TCR came from a human donor with chronic lymphocytic leukemia. Sequences were derived from PBMCs, sampled before ibrutinib treatment. The CDR3 loop is CASSFSGQDNQPQHF. CDR3 nucleotides: TGCGCCAGCAGCTTTTCGGGACAGGACAATCAGCCCCAGCATTTT.